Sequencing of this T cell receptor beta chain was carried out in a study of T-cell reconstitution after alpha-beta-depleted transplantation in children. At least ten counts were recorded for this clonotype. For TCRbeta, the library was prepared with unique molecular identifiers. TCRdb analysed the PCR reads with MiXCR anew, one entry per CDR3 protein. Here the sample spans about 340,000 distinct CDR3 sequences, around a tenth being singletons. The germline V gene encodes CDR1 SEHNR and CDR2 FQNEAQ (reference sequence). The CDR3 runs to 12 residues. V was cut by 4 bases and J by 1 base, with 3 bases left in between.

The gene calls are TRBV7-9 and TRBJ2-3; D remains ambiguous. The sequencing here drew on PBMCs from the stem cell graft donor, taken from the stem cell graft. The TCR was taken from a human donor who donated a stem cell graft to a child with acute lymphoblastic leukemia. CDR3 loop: CASSWRTDTQYF. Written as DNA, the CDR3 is TGTGCCAGCAGCTGGCGCACAGATACGCAGTATTTT.